These 9 T cell receptor beta chains were all obtained from the same sample, sequenced in a study of neurological immune-mediated disorders. One entry per CDR3 protein, called by TCRdb with MiXCR from the 5' RACE reads. The sample lists tens of thousands of distinct CDR3 sequences, around 10% seen once, with around 20% in the top ten. The sample comprised PBMCs. These TCRs come from a woman between 40 and 50 years old with HTLV-1-associated myelopathy (HAM/TSP).

This clonotype showed up many times. The rearrangement links TRBV12-3 or TRBV12-4 to TRBJ2-2; D might be TRBD1 (6 bases). The CDR3 is 14 residues long. Trimming shortened V by 4 bases and J by 3 bases, and 9 bases separated the two germline ends. The chain's CDR3 is CASSSDSYTGELFF. The CDR3 DNA follows: TGTGCCAGCAGTTCGGACAGCTACACCGGGGAGCTGTTTTTT.

This clonotype was counted ten times or more. The genes are TRBV12-3 or TRBV12-4 and TRBJ2-7; 8 bases map to TRBD2. CDR3 length: 12 residues. Trimming removed 4 bases from V and 9 bases from J; junction bases left unmatched: 5. CDR3 nucleotides: TGTGCCAGCAGTTCGGGCGGGGGGTGGCAGTACTTC. Amino acids: CASSSGGGWQYF.

In this sample, this clonotype turned up many times. The rearrangement joins TRBV29-1 to TRBJ2-5; D assignment may be TRBD1 or TRBD2 (6 bases each). The CDR3 is 14 residues long. Deletions cut 5 bases from V and 5 bases from J, with 18 bases between. CDR1 is SQVTM, CDR2 ANQGSEA, per germline. CDR3 nucleotide sequence: TGCAGCGTTCGGGGGCGTCACTACAGGGAGACCCAGTACTTC. This gives the protein CSVRGRHYRETQYF. The variable domain in full, completed from reference TRBV29-1 and TRBJ2-5, reads SAVISQKPSRDICQRGTSLTIQCQVDSQVTMMFWYRQQPGQSLTLIATANQGSEATYESGFVIDKFPISRPNLTFSTLTVSNMSPEDSSIYLCSVRGRHYRETQYFGPGTRLLVL.

This clonotype was observed many times. This chain connects TRBV20-1 to TRBJ1-2; no clear D. The CDR3 loop spans 11 amino acids. Trimming stripped 6 bases from V and 6 bases from J, with 11 bases between. CDR1 is DFQATT, CDR2 SNEGSKA, per germline (reference sequence). CDR3 in amino acids: CSAPSTDGYTF. The DNA of the CDR3 is TGCAGTGCCCCATCGACGGATGGCTACACCTTC.

This clonotype was counted at least ten times. V and J are TRBV7-9 and TRBJ1-2, with 9 positions matching TRBD1. Germline V gene data show CDR1 as SEHNR and CDR2 as FQNEAQ (reference sequence). V lost 5 bases and J lost 7; bases outside the gene matches: 5. There are 13 residues in the CDR3. The CDR3 reads CASSHGTGSGYTF. The DNA for the CDR3 is TGTGCCAGCAGCCACGGGACAGGGAGTGGCTACACCTTC.

Many counts were recorded for this clonotype. The V call is TRBV5-1, the J call TRBJ2-7; TRBD1 matches 11 bases. The germline gives CDR1 SGHRS, CDR2 YFSETQ. This CDR3 has 15 residues. With V trimmed by 7 bases and J by 3 bases, 9 bases remained unmatched. The CDR3 loop reads CASGVPGQGVYEQYF. DNA of the CDR3: TGCGCCAGCGGTGTACCGGGACAGGGGGTCTACGAGCAGTACTTC.

This clonotype was recorded at least ten times. The CDR3 spells CASSLRQVNTEAFF. Written as DNA, the CDR3 is TGCGCCAGCAGCTTAAGGCAGGTGAACACTGAAGCTTTCTTT. This chain uses TRBV5-1 with TRBJ1-1, with unresolved D. This CDR3 contains 14 residues. Between the trimmed V and J ends, which lost 2 bases and 0 bases, there was a span of 8 bases. The germline V gene encodes CDR1 SGHRS and CDR2 YFSETQ.

This chain links TRBV6-4 with TRBJ2-1, with D perhaps TRBD1 (6 bases). Germline loops: CDR1 MRHNA, CDR2 SNTAGT. V dropped 7 bases and J dropped 7 bases, with 20 bases sitting between them. This CDR3 contains 15 residues. The CDR3 nucleotides read TGTGCCAGCATTCAGGGACATGGGGCGTCAAATGAGCAGTTCTTC. Protein: CASIQGHGASNEQFF.

At least ten counts were recorded for this clonotype. The rearrangement links TRBV6-2 or TRBV6-3 to TRBJ2-7; TRBD1 might be the D (6 bases). The CDR3 is 12 residues long. Trimming stripped 6 bases from V and 2 bases from J, with 8 bases between. Germline CDR1 is MNHEY and CDR2 is SVGEGT. The CDR3 region is CASRQGPYEQYF. The CDR3 DNA reads as TGTGCCAGCAGACAGGGCCCCTACGAGCAGTACTTC.